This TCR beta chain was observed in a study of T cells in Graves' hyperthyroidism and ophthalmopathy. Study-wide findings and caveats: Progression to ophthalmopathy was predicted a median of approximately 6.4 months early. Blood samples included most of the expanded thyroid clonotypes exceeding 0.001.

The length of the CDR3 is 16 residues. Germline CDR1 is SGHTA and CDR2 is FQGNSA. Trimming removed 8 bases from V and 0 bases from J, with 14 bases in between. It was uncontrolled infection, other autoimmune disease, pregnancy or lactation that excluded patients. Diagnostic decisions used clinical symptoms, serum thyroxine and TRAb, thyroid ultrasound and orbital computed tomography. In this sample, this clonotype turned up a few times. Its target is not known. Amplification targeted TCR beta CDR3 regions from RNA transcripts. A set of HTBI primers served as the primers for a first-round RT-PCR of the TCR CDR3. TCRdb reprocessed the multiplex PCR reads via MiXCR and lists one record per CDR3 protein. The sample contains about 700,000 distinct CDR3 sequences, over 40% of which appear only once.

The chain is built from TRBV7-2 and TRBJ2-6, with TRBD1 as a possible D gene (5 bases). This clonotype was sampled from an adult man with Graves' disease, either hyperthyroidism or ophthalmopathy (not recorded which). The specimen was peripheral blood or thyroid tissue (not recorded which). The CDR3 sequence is CASSPGPSSGANVLTF. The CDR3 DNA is TGTGCCAGCTCACCAGGGCCTAGCTCTGGGGCCAACGTCCTGACTTTC.